This entry lists 31 T cell receptor beta chains sequenced from one sample in a study of blood T cell repertoires in COVID-19. TCRdb's copy holds only in-frame clones and misses some; the assay was immunoSEQ multiplex PCR. The sample carries 400,000 to 450,000 clones, roughly 90% recorded once. The sequenced sample consisted of peripheral blood. The receptors come from a woman in her twenties or thirties with active or convalescent COVID-19.

This clone was seen a single time. The rearrangement joins TRBV11-3 to TRBJ2-2; D ambiguous. This CDR3 is built from 16 residues. Trimming cost V 1 base and J 6 bases, with 15 bases left between them. CDR1 is SGHNT, CDR2 YENEEA, per germline. DNA for the CDR3: TGTGCCAGCAGCTTAGTTATTCGTCGCTACCCCGGGGAGCTGTTTTTT. The encoded protein is CASSLVIRRYPGELFF.

The chain recombines TRBV6-1 with TRBJ1-5, with 7 bases that match TRBD1. V was clipped by 4 bases and J by 10 bases; unmatched bases: 16. This CDR3 contains 16 residues. Germline loops: CDR1 MNHNS, CDR2 SASEGT. The CDR3 nucleotides read TGTGCCAGCAGTGTCTCTCGACAGGGCCCCGTGCTTCCCCAGCATTTT. Translated, it gives CASSVSRQGPVLPQHF.

This clone occurred a few times. The genes are TRBV6-4 and TRBJ2-3; D is perhaps TRBD2 (6 bases). The germline gives CDR1 MRHNA, CDR2 SNTAGT. The CDR3 sequence is 14 residues long. V lost 4 bases and J lost 4, with 12 bases in between. The CDR3 protein is CASSARGEADTQYF. In nucleotides, the CDR3 is TGTGCCAGCAGTGCCCGCGGGGAAGCAGATACGCAGTATTTT.

This clone has just a few counts. The V and J genes are TRBV18 and TRBJ2-7; a possible D gene is TRBD1 (6 bases). The CDR3 totals 14 residues. Germline loops: CDR1 KGHSH, CDR2 LQKENI. The germline V and J ends were trimmed by 6 bases and 7 bases, with 19 bases remaining between them. For the CDR3, the DNA is TGTGCCAGCTCCCCGACACAGGGAAGACGGGAGCAGTACTTC. Residues: CASSPTQGRREQYF.

V gene TRBV6-5 combines with J gene TRBJ1-2, with 9 bases aligning to TRBD1. The J segment lost 4 bases and the V segment lost 6 bases, leaving 6 bases of the junction unmatched. The CDR3 runs 14 residues. From germline, CDR1 is MNHEY and CDR2 SVGAGI. CDR3 sequence (DNA): TGTGCCAGCAGGCAGGACAGGGGACCCTATGGCTACACCTTC. The encoded protein is CASRQDRGPYGYTF.

The gene calls are TRBV28 and TRBJ2-7, with D maybe TRBD1 (6 bases). Germline V CDR1 and CDR2: MDHEN, SYDVKM. This CDR3 is built from 14 residues. Deletions cut 11 bases from V and 7 bases from J, with 24 bases between. CDR3 in DNA: TGTGCCGGCTCCCCGGGACACGGTTTAGAGGAGCAGTACTTC. It specifies CAGSPGHGLEEQYF.

The chain has TRBV2 and TRBJ2-4, with 7 nucleotides matching TRBD1. V lost 2 bases, J lost 3 bases, and 10 bases stayed unmatched. CDR1 SNHLY and CDR2 FYNNEI come from the germline V gene. This CDR3 has 17 amino acids. This CDR3 reads CASSELLGGAGKNIQYF. The CDR3 coding sequence is TGTGCCAGCAGTGAACTTTTAGGGGGCGCCGGCAAAAACATTCAGTACTTC.

The chain has TRBV19 and TRBJ2-5, with 8 nucleotides matching TRBD1. After removal of 7 bases from V and 2 bases from J, the junction contained 9 bases not matched to a gene. Germline assignment: CDR1 LNHDA and CDR2 SQIVND (reference sequence). This CDR3 has 15 residues. The CDR3 region is CASNSGTGLQETQYF. For the CDR3, the DNA is TGTGCCAGTAACTCCGGGACAGGACTTCAAGAGACCCAGTACTTC.

The CDR3 DNA reads as TGTGCCATCAGTGAGTCAGCAGGGGAGCACACTGAAGCTTTCTTT. This sequence encodes CAISESAGEHTEAFF. V is TRBV10-3 and J is TRBJ1-1, with D possibly being TRBD1 (6 bases). V gave up 0 bases and J gave up 3 bases, with 11 bases separating them. The CDR3 runs to 15 residues. Germline loops: CDR1 ENHRY, CDR2 SYGVKD.

With regard to this clone: The sample has other DNA sequences that encode this CDR3 too. As DNA, the CDR3 is TGTGCCAGCAGTGAAGGTCAGGGATCTAATTCACCCCTCCACTTT. This sequence encodes CASSEGQGSNSPLHF. The chain links TRBV6-1 to TRBJ1-6, with D maybe TRBD1 (5 bases). This CDR3 contains 15 residues. The V end lost 1 base, the J end lost 6 bases, and 10 bases lay between the germline ends. Looked up from germline, CDR1 is MNHNS and CDR2 is SASEGT.

The CDR3 is CASSLRTGGYTGELFF. The CDR3, as DNA: TGTGCCAGCAGCTTACGGACAGGGGGGTACACCGGGGAGCTGTTTTTT. The gene calls are TRBV11-2 and TRBJ2-2, with 10 nucleotides matching TRBD1. The CDR3 spans 16 residues. Germline trimming cut 2 bases from V and 3 bases from J; bases unmatched to any gene: 3. Germline V gene sequence: CDR1 SGHAT, CDR2 FQNNGV. Full variable domain (missing parts from reference TRBV11-2 and TRBJ2-2): EAGVAQSPRYKIIEKRQSVAFWCNPISGHATLYWYQQILGQGPKLLIQFQNNGVVDDSQLPKDRFSAERLKGVDSTLKIQPAKLEDSAVYLCASSLRTGGYTGELFFGEGSRLTVL.

This clone was seen only a few times. CDR3 sequence: CASSLDRGNQPQHF. The CDR3, as DNA: TGCGCCAGCAGCTTGGACAGGGGCAATCAGCCCCAGCATTTT. The chain links TRBV5-1 to TRBJ1-5, with a possible D match to TRBD1 (6 bases). The CDR3 runs to 14 residues. The V gene lost 0 bases and the J gene lost 2 bases, with 6 bases spanning the gap. CDR1 SGHRS and CDR2 YFSETQ come from the germline V gene.

The J gene is TRBJ2-7, the V gene TRBV29-1; 9 bases agree with TRBD1. V lost 7 bases and J lost 5; bases outside the gene matches: 6. CDR3 length: 12 residues. The germline gives CDR1 SQVTM, CDR2 ANQGSEA. The CDR3 here is CSALGTGNEQYF. The CDR3 DNA follows: TGCAGCGCCTTGGGGACAGGGAACGAGCAGTACTTC.

This chain uses TRBV7-6 with TRBJ1-2; TRBD1 aligns across 9 bases. V lost 5 bases, J lost 5 bases, and 12 bases stayed unmatched. Germline loops: CDR1 SGHVS, CDR2 FNYEAQ. The CDR3 is made up of 16 amino acids. CDR3 nucleotides: TGTGCCAGCAGCATCGCTGTGGGACAGGGAACTTATGGCTACACCTTC. Its translation is CASSIAVGQGTYGYTF. Supplemented by reference TRBV7-6 and TRBJ1-2, the full variable domain reads GAGVSQSPRYKVTKRGQDVALRCDPISGHVSLYWYRQALGQGPEFLTYFNYEAQQDKSGLPNDRFSAERPEGSISTLTIQRTEQRDSAMYRCASSIAVGQGTYGYTFGSGTRLTVV.

CDR3 sequence: CAWSFTLNTGGEQYF. The DNA of the CDR3 is TGTGCCTGGAGTTTTACGCTGAATACAGGGGGCGAGCAGTACTTC. The J gene is TRBJ2-7, the V gene TRBV30; 8 bases are shared with TRBD1. Trimming took 2 bases from V and 6 from J; bases not matched to a gene: 12. The CDR3 runs 15 residues. From germline, CDR1 is GTSNPN and CDR2 SVGIG (reference sequence).

This clone was observed a few times. V and J are TRBV7-7 and TRBJ2-2; 8 nucleotides align to TRBD2. Trimming took 1 base from V and 6 from J; bases not matched to a gene: 4. Per germline, CDR1 SSHAT and CDR2 FNYEAQ (reference sequence). This CDR3 is 15 amino acids long. The CDR3 is CASSLGLAGSGELFF. For the CDR3, the DNA is TGTGCCAGCAGCTTAGGCCTAGCGGGCTCCGGGGAGCTGTTTTTT.

V and J are TRBV5-6 and TRBJ2-2, with 10 bases identical to TRBD2. J gave up 5 bases and V 0 bases, and 7 bases lay outside the gene matches. CDR1 is SGHDT and CDR2 is YYEEEE in the germline V gene. There are 17 residues in the CDR3. This CDR3 reads CASSLGLAGRKTGELFF. The CDR3 DNA reads TGTGCCAGCAGCTTGGGACTAGCGGGCCGAAAAACCGGGGAGCTGTTTTTT. The complete variable domain, with remaining parts taken from reference TRBV5-6 and TRBJ2-2, reads DAGVTQSPTHLIKTRGQQVTLRCSPKSGHDTVSWYQQALGQGPQFIFQYYEEEERQRGNFPDRFSGHQFPNYSSELNVNALLLGDSALYLCASSLGLAGRKTGELFFGEGSRLTVL.

The CDR3 DNA reads TGTGCTAGTGGTTTGTTAACTGAAGCTTTCTTT. This gives the protein CASGLLTEAFF. The chain combines TRBV12-5 with TRBJ1-1; D ambiguous. Trimming left V 2 bases short and J 5 bases short, with 3 bases between. The germline CDR1 and CDR2 sequences are LGHNT and FRNRAP. The CDR3 covers 11 residues.

This chain uses TRBV9 with TRBJ1-1, with TRBD1 as a possible D gene (5 bases). The V end was cut by 3 bases, the J end by 1 base, with 13 bases between. The germline V gene encodes CDR1 SGDLS and CDR2 YYNGEE. The CDR3 spans 15 residues. The CDR3 DNA reads as TGTGCCAGCAGCGCCGTAGGGCAGGGGAACACTGAAGCTTTCTTT. Translation gives CASSAVGQGNTEAFF.

The rearrangement joins TRBV5-1 to TRBJ1-3; D unresolved. Germline V lookup: CDR1 SGHRS, CDR2 YFSETQ. The length of the CDR3 is 15 residues. Trimming shortened V by 0 bases and J by 4 bases, and 11 bases separated the two germline ends. CDR3 residues: CASSLGRVSGNTIYF. DNA of the CDR3: TGCGCCAGCAGCTTGGGACGGGTTTCGGGAAACACCATATATTTT.

This clone was detected only once. This chain connects TRBV3-1 (or the pseudogene TRBV3-2) to TRBJ1-5, with TRBD1 matching over 7 bases. The CDR3 is made up of 15 amino acids. The germline CDR1 and CDR2 sequences are LGHDT and YNNKEL (reference sequence). J gave up 6 bases and V 1 base, and 6 bases lay outside the gene matches. For the CDR3, the DNA is TGTGCCAGCAGCCAAGGTGACAGGGAAAGTCAGCCCCAGCATTTT. It yields the protein CASSQGDRESQPQHF.

The chain couples TRBV10-3 to TRBJ1-1; D not resolved. The CDR3 covers 15 residues. Trimming left V 2 bases short and J 1 base short, with 11 bases between. Per the germline V gene, CDR1 is ENHRY and CDR2 is SYGVKD. In DNA form, the CDR3 reads TGTGCCATCAGTGAGCTCGCGAGCTCGAACACTGAAGCTTTCTTT. It is translated as CAISELASSNTEAFF.

V and J are TRBV6-5 and TRBJ2-7; 9 positions agree with TRBD1. This CDR3 is 14 amino acids long. V was clipped by 10 bases and J by 1 base; unmatched bases: 8. Germline V CDR1 and CDR2: MNHEY, SVGAGI. The DNA of the CDR3 is TGTGCCATCTCCCTCGGGACAGGGTCCTACGAGCAGTACTTC. Translated: CAISLGTGSYEQYF.

The chain recombines TRBV12-5 with TRBJ1-5; TRBD1 is a possible D gene (5 bases). Germline CDR1 reads LGHNT; CDR2 reads FRNRAP. Trimming left V 3 bases short and J 4 bases short, with 13 bases between. This CDR3 is 15 amino acids long. The CDR3 nucleotides read TGTGCTAGTGGTTTCGTCGCAGGGAGGAATCAGCCCCAGCATTTT. It is translated as CASGFVAGRNQPQHF.

V and J are TRBV7-9 and TRBJ2-3, with 14 positions matching TRBD2. CDR3 length equals 17 residues. J gave up 4 bases and V 1 base, and 4 bases lay outside the gene matches. Germline V gene lookup returns CDR1 SEHNR and CDR2 FQNEAQ (reference sequence). The CDR3, as DNA: TGTGCCAGCAGCTTAGGACTAGCGGGGGGGCCAGCAGATACGCAGTATTTT. As protein: CASSLGLAGGPADTQYF.

The gene calls are TRBV18 and TRBJ1-2, with 9 positions matching TRBD1. Looked up from germline, CDR1 is KGHSH and CDR2 is LQKENI. CDR3 length: 16 amino acids. J lost 3 bases, V lost 3 bases, and 8 bases had no gene match. DNA for the CDR3: TGTGCCAGCTCACCGAAGACAGGGGGACCTGACTATGGCTACACCTTC. It yields the protein CASSPKTGGPDYGYTF.

The J gene is TRBJ2-3, the V gene TRBV29-1; 9 bases align to TRBD1. CDR1 and CDR2 (germline): SQVTM, ANQGSEA. CDR3 length equals 15 residues. The V gene end was trimmed by 2 bases and the J gene end by 3 bases; junction bases not matched to a gene: 6. The CDR3 is CSVERAGTGTDTQYF. The CDR3 DNA follows: TGCAGCGTTGAAAGGGCTGGGACAGGGACAGATACGCAGTATTTT.

This clone was observed once. The V and J genes are TRBV6-5 and TRBJ1-1; 9 bases are a match to TRBD1. Germline CDR1 and CDR2: MNHEY and SVGAGI. Trimming took 2 bases from V and 4 from J; bases not matched to a gene: 2. This CDR3 contains 14 residues. CDR3 sequence reads: CASSYDRGTTEAFF. CDR3 DNA: TGTGCCAGCAGTTACGACAGGGGGACCACTGAAGCTTTCTTT.

The V gene is TRBV19, the J gene TRBJ2-1; 10 bases fit TRBD2. Germline V lookup: CDR1 LNHDA, CDR2 SQIVND (reference sequence). The length of the CDR3 is 19 residues. V was pared by 5 bases and J by 8 bases, with 21 bases of the junction left unmatched. The CDR3, as DNA: TGTGCCAGTAGTCCTGATAGCGGGGGGAGTTGGCCGGCTTCTGATGAGCAGTTCTTC. This codes for CASSPDSGGSWPASDEQFF. The full variable domain, rest sourced from reference TRBV19 and TRBJ2-1, is DGGITQSPKYLFRKEGQNVTLSCEQNLNHDAMYWYRQDPGQGLRLIYYSQIVNDFQKGDIAEGYSVSREKKESFPLTVTSAQKNPTAFYLCASSPDSGGSWPASDEQFFGPGTRLTVL.

With respect to this clone: This sample includes further DNA sequences coding for the same CDR3. This chain connects TRBV5-1 to TRBJ1-5; no reliable D call. Trimming removed 0 bases from V and 3 bases from J, with 10 bases in between. CDR3 length: 15 amino acids. Germline-derived CDR1 and CDR2 are SGHRS and YFSETQ. The CDR3 sequence: CASSLAGVSNQPQHF. The CDR3 DNA reads as TGCGCCAGCAGCTTGGCCGGGGTCTCCAATCAGCCCCAGCATTTT.

This sequence joins TRBV12-3 or TRBV12-4 and TRBJ2-7, with TRBD1 matching 7 bases. The CDR3 runs 12 residues. V gave up 8 bases and J gave up 3 bases; unmatched junction bases: 4. The CDR3 loop reads CASGQDSYEQYF. The CDR3 nucleotides are TGTGCCAGCGGACAGGACAGCTACGAGCAGTACTTC.